The 3 T cell receptor beta chains presented below share a single source sample, sequenced in a study of shared clonotypes between healthy human individuals. Naive CD8 cells comprised CD45RO-negative, CCR7-positively selected cells, excluding terminally differentiated effector memory CD45RA+ cells. This table comes from immunoSEQ multiplex PCR, and its TCRdb copy is limited to in-frame clones, with some not included. The sample lists hundreds of thousands of clones, approximately 92% occurring once. The sample consisted of naive CD8+ T cells sorted from blood. The receptor source for this set is a man aged 25 to 45 in good health.

The V gene is TRBV9, the J gene TRBJ2-7; D is perhaps TRBD2 (5 bases). CDR3 size: 16 residues. The V and J ends lost 4 bases and 4 bases respectively, with 21 bases between them. CDR1 and CDR2 (germline): SGDLS, YYNGEE. The CDR3 here is CASSLRGGSVEYEQYF. Written as DNA, the CDR3 is TGTGCCAGCAGCTTAAGAGGTGGTAGCGTGGAATACGAGCAGTACTTC.

CDR3 residues: CATSRDPNYGYTF. In nucleotides, the CDR3 is TGTGCCACCAGCAGAGATCCTAACTATGGCTACACCTTC. The chain combines TRBV15 with TRBJ1-2; D gene uncertain. CDR3 size: 13 residues. Trimming stripped 0 bases from V and 0 bases from J, with 2 bases between. Germline CDR1 and CDR2: LNHNV and YYDKDF (reference sequence). Variable domain in full (rest from reference TRBV15 and TRBJ1-2): DAMVIQNPRYQVTQFGKPVTLSCSQTLNHNVMYWYQQKSSQAPKLLFHYYDKDFNNEADTPDNFQSRRPNTSFCFLDIRSPGLGDTAMYLCATSRDPNYGYTFGSGTRLTVV.

This clone was recorded only once. The genes are TRBV27 and TRBJ2-7; possibly TRBD2 for D (6 bases). The CDR3 is 16 amino acids. V was pared by 0 bases and J by 3 bases, with 15 bases between. Per germline, CDR1 MNHEY and CDR2 SMNVEV (reference sequence). This CDR3 reads CASSLSGTYEGYEQYF. The DNA of the CDR3 is TGTGCCAGCAGTTTATCGGGGACTTACGAAGGCTACGAGCAGTACTTC.